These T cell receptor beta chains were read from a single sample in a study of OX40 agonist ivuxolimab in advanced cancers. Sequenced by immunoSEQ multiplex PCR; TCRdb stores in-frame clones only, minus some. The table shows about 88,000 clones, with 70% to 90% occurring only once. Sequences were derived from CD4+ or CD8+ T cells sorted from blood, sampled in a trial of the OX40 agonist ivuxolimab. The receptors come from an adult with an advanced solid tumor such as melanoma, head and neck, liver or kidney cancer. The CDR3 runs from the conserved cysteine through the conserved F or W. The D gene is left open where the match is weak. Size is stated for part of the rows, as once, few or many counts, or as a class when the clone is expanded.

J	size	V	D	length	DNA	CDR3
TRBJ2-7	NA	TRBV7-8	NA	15	TGTGCCAGCAGCTCAACCGGGACAACCTCCCCCGAGCAGTACTTC	CASSSTGTTSPEQYF
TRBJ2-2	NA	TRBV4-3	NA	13	TGCGCCAGCAGCCAGGGAAACACCGGGGAGCTGTTTTTT	CASSQGNTGELFF
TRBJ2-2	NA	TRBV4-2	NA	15	TGTGCCAGCAGCCAAGATGACAGATTCACCGGGGAGCTGTTTTTT	CASSQDDRFTGELFF
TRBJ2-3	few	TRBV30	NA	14	TGTGCCTGGTCTTCCCCGGGACCTGTGGATACGCAGTATTTT	CAWSSPGPVDTQYF
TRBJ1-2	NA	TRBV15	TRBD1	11	TGTGCCGTCTCGACAGGGAATGGCTACACCTTC	CAVSTGNGYTF
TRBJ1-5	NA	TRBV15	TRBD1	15	TGTGCCACCAGCAGAGTACGGGACAGGGATCAGCCCCAGCATTTT	CATSRVRDRDQPQHF
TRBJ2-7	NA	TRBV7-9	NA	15	TGTGCCAGCAGCTCATACGACAGGAACTCCTACGAGCAGTACTTC	CASSSYDRNSYEQYF
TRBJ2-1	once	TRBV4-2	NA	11	TGTGCCAGCAGGGGTAGGAATGAGCAGTTCTTC	CASRGRNEQFF
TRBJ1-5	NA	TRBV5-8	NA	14	TGTGCCAGCAGCTTGGCCTCAGGTGCTCAGCCCCAGCATTTT	CASSLASGAQPQHF
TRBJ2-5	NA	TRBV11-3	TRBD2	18	TGTGCCAGCAGCTTAGTTCCAGCGGGAGGGCCAAGGGGAGAGACCCAGTACTTC	CASSLVPAGGPRGETQYF
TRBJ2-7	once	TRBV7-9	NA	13	TGTGCCAGTTCAACAGGGAGGGCCTACGAGCAGTACTTC	CASSTGRAYEQYF
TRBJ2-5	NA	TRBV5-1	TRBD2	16	TGCGCCAGCAGCAGCCCGGGGAGGGGAAAGCAAGAGACCCAGTACTTC	CASSSPGRGKQETQYF
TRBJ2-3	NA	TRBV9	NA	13	TGTGCCAGCAGCCCCGCGTTGAGGGATACGCAGTATTTT	CASSPALRDTQYF
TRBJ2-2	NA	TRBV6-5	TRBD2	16	TGTGCCAGCAGTTACGGTGGACTAGTTGAGTCCGGGGAGCTGTTTTTT	CASSYGGLVESGELFF
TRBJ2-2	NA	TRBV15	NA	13	TGTGCCACCAGCAGAGACGGTACCGGGGAGCTGTTTTTT	CATSRDGTGELFF
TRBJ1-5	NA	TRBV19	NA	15	TGTGCCAGTACCCGCCCCAAAAGTACCTATCAGCCCCAGCATTTT	CASTRPKSTYQPQHF
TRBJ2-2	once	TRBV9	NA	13	TGTGCCAGCAGCGTCCAAAACACCGGGGAGCTGTTTTTT	CASSVQNTGELFF
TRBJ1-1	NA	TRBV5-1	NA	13	TGCGCCAGCAGCAGAGAAGGTGGTGGTGAAGCTTTCTTT	CASSREGGGEAFF
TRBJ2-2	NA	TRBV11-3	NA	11	TGTGCCAGCAGCTTTACCGGGGAGCTGTTTTTT	CASSFTGELFF
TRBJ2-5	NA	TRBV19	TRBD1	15	TGTGCCAGTAGTATGAGGGACAGGGGTAGGGAGACCCAGTACTTC	CASSMRDRGRETQYF
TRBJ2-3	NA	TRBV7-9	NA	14	TGTGCCAGCAGCTTAGGAGGGGGAGGAGATACGCAGTATTTT	CASSLGGGGDTQYF
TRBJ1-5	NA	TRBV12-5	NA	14	TGTGCTAGTGGTCATGACCTGGACAATCAGCCCCAGCATTTT	CASGHDLDNQPQHF
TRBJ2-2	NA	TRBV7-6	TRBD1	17	TGTGCCAGCAGCCTTTCGACAGGGTCAGTCGGGACCGGGGAGCTGTTTTTT	CASSLSTGSVGTGELFF
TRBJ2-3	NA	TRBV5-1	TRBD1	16	TGCGCCAGCAGCCCCCGGACAGGTTCTAGCACAGATACGCAGTATTTT	CASSPRTGSSTDTQYF
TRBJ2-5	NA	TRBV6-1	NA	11	TGTGCCAGCAGTTTACCGGCCGACCAGTACTTC	CASSLPADQYF
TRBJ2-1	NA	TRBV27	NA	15	TGTGCCAGCAGTTTAGTCCCGATCTCCTACAATGAGCAGTTCTTC	CASSLVPISYNEQFF
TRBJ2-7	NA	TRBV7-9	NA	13	TGTGCCAGCAGCTTACTTGGGGGCGGCGAGCAGTACTTC	CASSLLGGGEQYF
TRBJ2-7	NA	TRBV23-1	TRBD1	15	TGCGCCAGCAGTCAATCCTACAGGGGCGACTACGAGCAGTACTTC	CASSQSYRGDYEQYF
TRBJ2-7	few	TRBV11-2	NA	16	TGTGCCAGCAGTCGGACGGAGAGATCCCTCGGGGACGAGCAGTACTTC	CASSRTERSLGDEQYF
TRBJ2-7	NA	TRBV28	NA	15	TGTGCCAGCAGTTTAAGTGGGGGCGGGCTGCGCGAGCAGTACTTC	CASSLSGGGLREQYF
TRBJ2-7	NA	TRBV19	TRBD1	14	TGTGCCAGTAGTTCTCGGGACAGGGGCTACGAGCAGTACTTC	CASSSRDRGYEQYF
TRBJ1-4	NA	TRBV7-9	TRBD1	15	TGTGCCAGCAGCCAAGGGAGGACAGGGGATGAAAAACTGTTTTTT	CASSQGRTGDEKLFF
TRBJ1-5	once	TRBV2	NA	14	TGTGCCAGCACCGGGGCGTATAGCAATCAGCCCCAGCATTTT	CASTGAYSNQPQHF
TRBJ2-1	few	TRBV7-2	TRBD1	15	TGTGCCAGCAGCTTGACAGGGAGCTCCTACAATGAGCAGTTCTTC	CASSLTGSSYNEQFF
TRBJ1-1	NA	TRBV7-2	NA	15	TGTGCCAGCTCACACCCCGGGAGGGGTAACACTGAAGCTTTCTTT	CASSHPGRGNTEAFF
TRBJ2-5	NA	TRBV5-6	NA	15	TGTGCCAGCAGCTTGGCGGTAGGGGGTGCGGAGACCCAGTACTTC	CASSLAVGGAETQYF
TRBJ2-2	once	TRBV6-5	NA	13	TGTGCCAGCAGCTACAGGGATACCGGGGAGCTGTTTTTT	CASSYRDTGELFF
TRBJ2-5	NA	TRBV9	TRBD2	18	TGTGCCAGCAGCGCCCGACGTCCGGGACTAGCGGGCCAAGAGACCCAGTACTTC	CASSARRPGLAGQETQYF
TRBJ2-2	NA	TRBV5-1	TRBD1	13	TGCGCCACGGGACAGACTCTCACCGGGGAGCTGTTTTTT	CATGQTLTGELFF
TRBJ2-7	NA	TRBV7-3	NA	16	TGTGCCAGCAGCTTAGGAGCGCCGGTATTCTCCTACGAGCAGTACTTC	CASSLGAPVFSYEQYF
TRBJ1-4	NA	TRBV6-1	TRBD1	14	TGTGCCAGCAGTCGACAGGGTGGTAATGAAAAACTGTTTTTT	CASSRQGGNEKLFF
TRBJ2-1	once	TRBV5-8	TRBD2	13	TGTGCCAGCACCCGCGGGAGGGTAGGAGAGCAGTTCTTC	CASTRGRVGEQFF
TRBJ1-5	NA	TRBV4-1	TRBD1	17	TGCGCCAGCAGCCAAGTGGTGGGACAGGGTTACAATCAGCCCCAGCATTTT	CASSQVVGQGYNQPQHF
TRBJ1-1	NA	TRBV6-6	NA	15	TGTGCCAGCAGTTACTCGGGAGCGGGGAACACTGAAGCTTTCTTT	CASSYSGAGNTEAFF
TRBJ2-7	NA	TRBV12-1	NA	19	TGTGCCAGCACCCCCAAAACTGTGGCAATGAGTCCACACATCTACGAGAAGTACTTC	CASTPKTVAMSPHIYEKYF
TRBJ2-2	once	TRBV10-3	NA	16	TGTGCCATCAGTGAGTCTACAGACCCGAACACCGGGGAGCTGTTTTTT	CAISESTDPNTGELFF
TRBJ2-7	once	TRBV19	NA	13	TGTGCCAGTAGTATCGGTGGGTCAGGCGAGCAGTACTTC	CASSIGGSGEQYF
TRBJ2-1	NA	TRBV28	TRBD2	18	TGTGCCAGCAGTTTACCGGCTGCGGGACTAGCGGGGGGCAATGAGCAGTTCTTC	CASSLPAAGLAGGNEQFF
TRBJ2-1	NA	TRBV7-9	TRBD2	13	TGTGCCACCCGTCTAGCGGGAGTAAATGAGCAGTTCTTC	CATRLAGVNEQFF
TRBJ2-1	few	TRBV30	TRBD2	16	TGTGCCTGGAGTGGCCAGCGGGAGGGGAGAAACAATGAGCAGTTCTTC	CAWSGQREGRNNEQFF
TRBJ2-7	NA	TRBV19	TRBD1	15	TGTGCCAGTAGTATAGGCGGGGACAGGGGAGACGAGCAATACTTC	CASSIGGDRGDEQYF
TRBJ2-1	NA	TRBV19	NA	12	TGTGCCAGTAGTAACGGGTACAATGAGCAGTTCTTC	CASSNGYNEQFF
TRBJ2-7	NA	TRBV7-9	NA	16	TGTGCCAGCAGCTCAATCACGGGGCTGAGGTCTTACGAGCAGTACTTC	CASSSITGLRSYEQYF
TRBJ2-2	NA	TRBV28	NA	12	TGTGCCAGCAGTCCATCCACCGGGGAGCTGTTTTTT	CASSPSTGELFF
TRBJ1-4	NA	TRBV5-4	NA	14	TGTGCCAGCAGCCCCGGGGGGAATGAGGAAAAACTGTTTTTT	CASSPGGNEEKLFF
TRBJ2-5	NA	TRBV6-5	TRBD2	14	TGTGCCAGCAGACCCAGCGGGAGTCAAGAGACCCAGTACTTC	CASRPSGSQETQYF
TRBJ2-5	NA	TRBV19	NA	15	TGTGCCAGAAGAACCCACGGACTCGCCCAAGAGACCCAGTACTTC	CARRTHGLAQETQYF
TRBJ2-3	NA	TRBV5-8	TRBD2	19	TGTGCCAGCCAGGCCAGGGGCAACCGGGCGAGCGGGAGGGTTGATACGCAGTATTTT	CASQARGNRASGRVDTQYF
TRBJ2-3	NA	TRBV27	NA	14	TGTGCCAGCAGTTTAGACACTAGCACAGATACGCAGTATTTT	CASSLDTSTDTQYF